The clone carrying this T cell receptor beta chain was seen a few times. Its antigen is currently unknown. The data derive from a study of T cell repertoires in cytomegalovirus infection. From the reads, TCRdb called clonotypes with MiXCR, one entry per CDR3 protein. The repertoire includes approximately 500,000 distinct CDR3 sequences, more than 15% of them detected once, and more than 20% sits in the top ten. CDR3 length: 12 amino acids. Trimming shortened V by 6 bases and J by 14 bases, and 17 bases separated the two germline ends. The germline gives CDR1 MNHEY, CDR2 SVGEGT. Whole-study results and caveats: Carriers of CMV and the relevant HLA type were discriminated by public TCR beta frequency. Ex vivo, HLA-C-restricted CMV-specific TCR beta clonotypes prevailed over the rest of the response.

The receptor was derived from a human donor in good health (CMV status not recorded). Some clones in this sample may be carry-over from other donors' samples. The sample was CD8+ T cells from PBMCs. The chain is built from TRBV6-2 or TRBV6-3 and TRBJ2-4; D possibly corresponds to TRBD1 (6 bases). CDR3 nucleotides: TGTGCCAGCAGCCCCCGGGACACCGGGAAGTACTTC. As protein: CASSPRDTGKYF.